The clone carrying this TCR beta chain was detected ten times or more. Germline V gene sequence: CDR1 SGHTA, CDR2 FQGNSA. The CDR3 runs 16 residues. The trim removed 4 bases at V and 3 bases at J, leaving 11 bases unmatched. Sample-barcoded 5' priming and a J-beta primer mix drove a second PCR of roughly 7 to 11 cycles. TCRdb independently ran MiXCR on the 5' RACE reads; one entry per CDR3 protein. The data show more than 800,000 distinct CDR3 sequences, around 30% seen once. The data were obtained in a study of blood T cells in healthy people across ages. The source material was blood. The TCR comes from a woman of 80 years or more in good health. This chain uses TRBV7-2 with TRBJ2-7; 8 positions match TRBD1. The CDR3 DNA is TGTGCCAGCAGCTCTCGGACGGGACAGGAATACTACGAGCAGTACTTC. It translates to CASSSRTGQEYYEQYF.